This TCR beta chain was sequenced in a study of cytomegalovirus exposure and HLA in healthy donors. Study as a whole: The platform used for the 120 validation repertoires matched that of the 500 to 850 first-cohort repertoires, a later analysis reported.

As regards this clone: Its matching antigen is unknown.

Study outcomes and limitations: The study labeled 150 or so TCR beta chains cytomegalovirus-associated. The classifier was said to identify cytomegalovirus status with high specificity and sensitivity.

The CDR3 has 15 residues. CDR1 and CDR2 (germline): MNHEY, SMNVEV (reference sequence). Trimming removed 0 bases from V and 9 bases from J; junction bases left unmatched: 10. Sequencing was performed with immunoSEQ multiplex PCR; in TCRdb, only in-frame clones are kept and a portion is missing. The table has roughly 130,000 clones, roughly 89% seen once. The sample consisted of PBMCs. The clonotype was recovered from a young man in good health and CMV-seronegative. This chain links TRBV27 with TRBJ2-7, with TRBD2 matching 8 bases. Written as DNA, the CDR3 is TGTGCCAGCAGTTTATCGAGTCCGGGAGGGTTGGGGCAGTACTTC. This sequence encodes CASSLSSPGGLGQYF.